This T cell receptor beta chain was retrieved from a study of T cell repertoires in cytomegalovirus infection. Overall study context: Public TCR beta signatures provided an indication of both CMV infection and a matching HLA type.

TCRdb used MiXCR to reprocess the reads, holding one entry per CDR3 protein. The repertoire consists of fewer than 700,000 distinct CDR3 sequences, with approximately 25% occurring once and the leading ten covering roughly 8%. This CDR3 is built from 12 residues. The V gene lost 7 bases and the J gene lost 5 bases, with 11 bases spanning the gap. Per germline, CDR1 SQVTM and CDR2 ANQGSEA. A remark on this clonotype: Its target is not known.

Broader study findings: In two of eight donors, the top clonotype was HLA-C-restricted CMV-specific.

This TCR was sampled from a human donor in good health (CMV status not recorded). Some clones in this sample may be carry-over from other donors' samples. Sequenced: CD8+ T cells from PBMCs. The chain has TRBV29-1 and TRBJ2-2; D is uncertain. The CDR3 spells CSADRRTGELFF. CDR3 sequence (DNA): TGCAGCGCTGACCGAAGAACCGGGGAGCTGTTTTTT.